What follows describes a single T cell receptor beta chain. This specimen belongs to a study of response to subunit inactivated influenza vaccine. One entry per CDR3 protein results from TCRdb running MiXCR on the RT-PCR reads. The profile shows about 570,000 distinct CDR3 sequences, about 10% of them singletons. Germline lookup yields CDR1 MNHEY and CDR2 SMNVEV (reference sequence). Trimming took 3 bases from V and 2 from J; bases not matched to a gene: 4. This CDR3 is 15 amino acids long. This sample was shared with a second study, whose subject was T cells expressing NK-cell markers. That report adds: As the method of synthesis, 5'RACE template switching with UMIs yielded TCR beta cDNA. Repertoires of TCR beta were obtained from T cells sorted as CD3+CD56+NKG2C+, CD3+CD56+NKG2C- and CD3+CD56-NKG2C+. With respect to HCMV, seven of the eight sequenced donors were seropositive, and one was seronegative. Dominance of the CD3+CD56-NKG2C+ fraction by these clonotypes also held in a few donors.

The sample consisted of PBMCs from blood, taken on the day of vaccination. The chain employs TRBV27 and TRBJ2-3; 8 positions agree with TRBD2. This TCR was sampled from a man aged 45-60 years who received an inactivated influenza vaccine. The CDR3 bases are TGTGCCAGCAGTTTGTCACTAGCGGCCACAGATACGCAGTATTTT. It specifies CASSLSLAATDTQYF.